The 19 T cell receptor beta chains below were found in one sample sequenced in a study of human T cells and chemical hapten exposure. The time point is: pre-sensitization, week 0. Treatment reported: therapeutic diphenylcyclopropenone sensitization with weekly scalp DPC. MiXCR, run by TCRdb on the RACE reads, gives a single entry per CDR3 protein. This sample has more than 250,000 distinct CDR3 sequences, with approximately 8.6% found just once. Material: whole blood, obtained in connection with sensitization to the hapten diphenylcyclopropenone (DPC). The origin of the receptors is a woman aged 40 to 55 with alopecia areata. Some clones in this sample may be carry-over from other donors' samples.

This clonotype occurred many times. The chain combines TRBV7-2 with TRBJ1-5; D not certain. Per the germline V gene, CDR1 is SGHTA and CDR2 is FQGNSA. The V and J ends lost 1 base and 6 bases respectively, with 4 bases between them. The CDR3 is made up of 12 amino acids. CDR3 in amino acids: CASSLGSQPQHF. The CDR3 nucleotides read TGTGCCAGCAGCTTAGGGTCTCAGCCCCAGCATTTT.

There are a few counts of this clonotype. The rearrangement uses TRBV6-5 and TRBJ1-6; D may be TRBD1 (6 bases). Trimming shortened V by 4 bases and J by 0 bases, and 13 bases separated the two germline ends. Germline CDR1 is MNHEY and CDR2 is SVGAGI. The CDR3 is 17 amino acids. CDR3: CASSSGTSDSYNSPLHF. DNA of the CDR3: TGTGCCAGCAGTTCCGGGACATCCGACTCCTATAATTCACCCCTCCACTTT.

This clonotype was found a few times. The chain employs TRBV27 and TRBJ1-1; D may be TRBD1 (6 bases). Trimming took 3 bases from V and 5 from J, leaving 13 bases between them. The CDR3 extends over 14 amino acids. Per germline, CDR1 MNHEY and CDR2 SMNVEV (reference sequence). As DNA, the CDR3 is TGTGCCAGCAGTTTCCCGGGGGCTAGTACTGAAGCTTTCTTT. Encoded protein: CASSFPGASTEAFF.

This clonotype was detected only a few times. The gene calls are TRBV5-1 and TRBJ2-5; TRBD1 aligns across 10 bases. Unmatched junction bases numbered 11, after V lost 4 bases and J lost 5 bases. This CDR3 is 16 amino acids long. The germline V gene has CDR1 SGHRS and CDR2 YFSETQ. This chain's CDR3 is CASSVSGTGAGETQYF. The CDR3 nucleotides read TGCGCCAGCAGCGTCTCCGGGACAGGGGCCGGCGAGACCCAGTACTTC.

This clonotype occurred many times. The V and J genes are TRBV10-3 and TRBJ1-2; no definite D call. V dropped 3 bases and J dropped 4 bases, with 15 bases sitting between them. The length of the CDR3 is 15 residues. The germline gives CDR1 ENHRY, CDR2 SYGVKD. CDR3 sequence (DNA): TGTGCCATCAGTGAACCCGGAGGAGCCGTCTATGGCTACACCTTC. Its protein product is CAISEPGGAVYGYTF.

The gene calls are TRBV25-1 and TRBJ2-1; 9 positions match TRBD2. With V trimmed by 2 bases and J by 0 bases, 5 bases remained unmatched. Germline V CDR1 and CDR2: MGHDK, SYGVNS. The CDR3 sequence is 17 residues long. This chain's CDR3 is CASSELAGHSSYNEQFF. In DNA form, the CDR3 reads TGTGCCAGCAGTGAACTAGCGGGGCACAGCTCCTACAATGAGCAGTTCTTC.

This clonotype was seen many times. The chain is built from TRBV7-2 and TRBJ2-2; 8 bases match TRBD1. This CDR3 is built from 13 residues. Germline CDR1 reads SGHTA; CDR2 reads FQGNSA. The V and J ends lost 5 bases and 7 bases, in that order; junction bases with no gene match: 3. CDR3 amino acids: CASSLGQGGELFF. Here the CDR3 DNA reads TGTGCCAGCAGCCTAGGACAGGGCGGGGAGCTGTTTTTT.

CDR3 protein: CAISDSGDQPQHF. In DNA form, the CDR3 reads TGTGCCATCAGTGACAGTGGGGATCAGCCCCAGCATTTT. The chain carries TRBV10-3 and TRBJ1-5; D not resolved. The V end lost 3 bases, the J end lost 5 bases, and 8 bases lay between the germline ends. Germline V gene data show CDR1 as ENHRY and CDR2 as SYGVKD. The CDR3 has 13 amino acids.

The sample holds many counts of this clonotype. The CDR3 DNA is TGTGCCAGCAGCTCCGCCGGCGGCGCAAGGAATCAGCCCCAGCATTTT. Amino acids: CASSSAGGARNQPQHF. The genes are TRBV28 and TRBJ1-5, with unresolved D. The CDR3 has 16 amino acids. CDR1 is MDHEN, CDR2 SYDVKM, per germline. Trimming removed 6 bases from V and 4 bases from J, with 19 bases in between.

The sample holds many counts of this clonotype. The chain combines TRBV29-1 with TRBJ2-1, with D tentatively TRBD1 (6 bases). The CDR3 runs to 14 residues. Looked up from germline, CDR1 is SQVTM and CDR2 is ANQGSEA. Trimming removed 4 bases at V and 1 base at J, with 11 bases between. The CDR3 DNA is TGCAGCGTTGTAGGTCAGGGGTCCTACAATGAGCAGTTCTTC. As protein: CSVVGQGSYNEQFF.

The sample holds a few counts of this clonotype. The CDR3 region is CASTRTVLNTEAFF. CDR3 bases: TGTGCCAGCACCCGGACAGTCTTGAACACTGAAGCTTTCTTT. V and J are TRBV6-5 and TRBJ1-1; tentatively, D is TRBD1 (6 bases). Germline values: CDR1 MNHEY, CDR2 SVGAGI. The ends were cut back, 7 bases at V and 0 bases at J, with 12 bases in the middle. The CDR3 is 14 residues long.

V and J are TRBV6-5 and TRBJ2-7, with TRBD2 identical over 10 bases. CDR1 is MNHEY and CDR2 is SVGAGI in the germline V gene. V gave up 10 bases and J gave up 6 bases; unmatched junction bases: 15. The length of the CDR3 is 15 residues. CDR3 region: CATLAPSGRVGEQYF. CDR3 DNA: TGTGCCACCCTAGCCCCCAGCGGGAGGGTAGGCGAGCAGTACTTC.

V usage is TRBV14 and J usage is TRBJ2-3; D gene unclear. V was cut by 4 bases and J by 10 bases, with 9 bases left in between. CDR3 length equals 11 residues. The germline CDR1 and CDR2 sequences are SGHDN and FVKESK. The CDR3 DNA is TGTGCCAGCAGCCCCCAGGACGCGCAGTATTTT. It yields the protein CASSPQDAQYF.

This clonotype was found many times. The V gene is TRBV6-4, the J gene TRBJ2-2; 7 bases are a match to TRBD2. CDR3 length: 13 amino acids. Per germline, CDR1 MRHNA and CDR2 SNTAGT. V dropped 10 bases and J dropped 3; count of bases not matched to a gene: 5. The CDR3 nucleotides read TGTGCCACCTCCCTAGCGGACACCGGGGAGCTGTTTTTT. Its translation is CATSLADTGELFF.

This clonotype showed up many times. This CDR3 is CSVEGAPRGRLDEAFF. The CDR3 region has the DNA TGCAGCGTTGAAGGGGCCCCTCGGGGGCGACTAGATGAAGCTTTCTTT. This rearrangement joins TRBV29-1 to TRBJ1-1; D perhaps matches TRBD1 (6 bases). In germline, CDR1 is SQVTM, CDR2 ANQGSEA. CDR3 size: 16 residues. The V end was cut by 1 base, the J end by 7 bases, with 22 bases between.

This chain uses TRBV4-3 with TRBJ1-3; the D is unclear. Trimming removed 1 base at V and 0 bases at J, with 10 bases between. The CDR3 loop spans 16 amino acids. CDR1 and CDR2 (germline): LGHNA, YSLEER. Here the CDR3 reads CASSQGTADSGNTIYF. CDR3 sequence (DNA): TGCGCCAGCAGCCAAGGGACGGCAGACTCTGGAAACACCATATATTTT.

This clonotype was picked up a small number of times. V gene TRBV7-2 combines with J gene TRBJ2-1; D is perhaps TRBD1 (6 bases). Trimming left V 3 bases short and J 15 bases short, with 18 bases between. CDR3 length equals 13 residues. Germline CDR1 and CDR2: SGHTA and FQGNSA. CDR3 DNA sequence: TGTGCCAGCAGCTTCGCGAGAAAGGACAGTCGGTTCTTC. This gives the protein CASSFARKDSRFF.

The rearrangement joins TRBV30 to TRBJ2-5; D possibly corresponds to TRBD2 (5 bases). There are 14 residues in the CDR3. Trimming stripped 2 bases from V and 7 bases from J, with 17 bases between. CDR1 and CDR2 (germline): GTSNPN, SVGIG (reference sequence). For the CDR3, the DNA is TGTGCCTGGAGTCGGAGCACGGAGGCGGGGACCCAGTACTTC. Its protein product is CAWSRSTEAGTQYF.

The V call is TRBV3-1, the J call TRBJ1-2; D is perhaps TRBD1 (5 bases). The CDR3 has 17 amino acids. In germline, CDR1 is LGHDT, CDR2 YNNKEL (reference sequence). Trimming left V 5 bases short and J 0 bases short, with 19 bases between. CDR3 DNA: TGTGCCAGCAGCTCTTTCGAGTGGGGGGGAGCTAACTATGGCTACACCTTC. It translates to CASSSFEWGGANYGYTF. The full variable domain, rest sourced from reference TRBV3-1 and TRBJ1-2, is DTAVSQTPKYLVTQMGNDKSIKCEQNLGHDTMYWYKQDSKKFLKIMFSYNNKELIINETVPNRFSPKSPDKAHLNLHINSLELGDSAVYFCASSSFEWGGANYGYTFGSGTRLTVV.